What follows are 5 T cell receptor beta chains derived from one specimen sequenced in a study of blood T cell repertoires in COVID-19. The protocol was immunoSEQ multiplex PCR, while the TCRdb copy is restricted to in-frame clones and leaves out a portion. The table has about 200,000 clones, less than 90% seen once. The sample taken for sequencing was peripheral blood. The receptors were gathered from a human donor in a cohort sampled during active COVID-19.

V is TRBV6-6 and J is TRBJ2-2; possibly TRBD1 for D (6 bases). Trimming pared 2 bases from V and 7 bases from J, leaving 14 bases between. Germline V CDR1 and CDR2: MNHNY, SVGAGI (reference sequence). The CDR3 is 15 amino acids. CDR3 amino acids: CASSYLPTGYGELFF. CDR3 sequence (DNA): TGTGCCAGCAGTTACCTTCCTACAGGGTACGGGGAGCTGTTTTTT.

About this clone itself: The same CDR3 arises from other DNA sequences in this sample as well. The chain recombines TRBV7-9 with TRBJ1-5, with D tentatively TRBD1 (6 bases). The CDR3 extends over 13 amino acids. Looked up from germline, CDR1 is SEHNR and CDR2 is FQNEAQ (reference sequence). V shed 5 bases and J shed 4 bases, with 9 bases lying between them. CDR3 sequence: CASSPQGNQPQHF. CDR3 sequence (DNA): TGTGCCAGCAGCCCACAGGGAAATCAGCCCCAGCATTTT.

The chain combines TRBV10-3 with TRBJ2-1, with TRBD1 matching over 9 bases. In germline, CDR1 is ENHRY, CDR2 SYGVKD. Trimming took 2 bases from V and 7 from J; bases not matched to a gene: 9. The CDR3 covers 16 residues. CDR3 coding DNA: TGTGCCATCAGTGAGCGTACCGGGACAGGGACGAATGAGCAGTTCTTC. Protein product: CAISERTGTGTNEQFF.

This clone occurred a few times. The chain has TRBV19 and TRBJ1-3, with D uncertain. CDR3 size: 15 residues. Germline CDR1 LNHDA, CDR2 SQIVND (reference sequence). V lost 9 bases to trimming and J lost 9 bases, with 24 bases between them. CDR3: CASAGVPTGSGTIYF. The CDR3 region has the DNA TGTGCCAGCGCCGGGGTTCCAACGGGTTCAGGCACCATATATTTT.

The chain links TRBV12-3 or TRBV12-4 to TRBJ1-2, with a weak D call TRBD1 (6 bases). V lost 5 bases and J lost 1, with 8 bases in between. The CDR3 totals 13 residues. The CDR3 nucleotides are TGTGCCAGCAGTAGACAGGTTAACTATGGCTACACCTTC. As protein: CASSRQVNYGYTF.